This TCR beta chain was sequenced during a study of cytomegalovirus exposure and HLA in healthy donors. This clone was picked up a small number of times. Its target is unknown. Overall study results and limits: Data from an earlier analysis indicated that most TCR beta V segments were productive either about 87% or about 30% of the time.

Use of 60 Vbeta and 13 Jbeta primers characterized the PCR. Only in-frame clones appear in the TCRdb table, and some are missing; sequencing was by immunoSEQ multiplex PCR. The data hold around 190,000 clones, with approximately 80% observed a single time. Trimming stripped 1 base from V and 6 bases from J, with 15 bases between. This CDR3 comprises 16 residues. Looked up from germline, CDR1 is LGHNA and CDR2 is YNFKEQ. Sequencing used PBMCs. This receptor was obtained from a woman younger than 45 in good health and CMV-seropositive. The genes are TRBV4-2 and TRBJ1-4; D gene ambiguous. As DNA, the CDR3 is TGTGCCAGCAGCCAAGGGACTCCTAAAGGATATGAAAAACTGTTTTTT. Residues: CASSQGTPKGYEKLFF.